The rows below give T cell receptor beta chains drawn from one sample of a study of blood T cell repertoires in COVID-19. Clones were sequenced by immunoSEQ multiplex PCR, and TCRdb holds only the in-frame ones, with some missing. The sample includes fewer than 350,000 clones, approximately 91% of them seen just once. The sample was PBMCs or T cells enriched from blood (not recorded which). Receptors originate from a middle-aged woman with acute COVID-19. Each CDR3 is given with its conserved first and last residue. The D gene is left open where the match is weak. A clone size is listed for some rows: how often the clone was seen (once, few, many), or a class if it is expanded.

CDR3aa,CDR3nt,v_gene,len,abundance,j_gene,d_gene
CASSQGQSSYEQYF,TGTGCCAGCTCACAGGGACAGAGCTCCTACGAGCAGTACTTC,TRBV18,14,.,TRBJ2-7,TRBD1
CASSSDRSSYEQYF,TGTGCCAGCAGCTCCGACAGGTCCTCCTACGAGCAGTACTTC,TRBV7-9,14,.,TRBJ2-7,.
CASSQQQGEGYEQYF,TGTGCCAGCTCACAACAACAGGGGGAAGGCTACGAGCAGTACTTC,TRBV18,15,few,TRBJ2-7,TRBD1
CASRDRVDTEAFF,TGTGCCAGCCGGGACAGGGTCGACACTGAAGCTTTCTTT,TRBV25-1,13,.,TRBJ1-1,TRBD1
CSVFGETQYF,TGCAGCGTATTCGGAGAGACCCAGTACTTC,TRBV20-1,10,.,TRBJ2-5,.
CSVGQARYEQYF,TGCAGCGTTGGTCAGGCCCGCTACGAGCAGTACTTC,TRBV29-1,12,.,TRBJ2-7,.
CASSPLIGSYEQYF,TGTGCCAGCAGCCCCCTTATTGGCAGCTACGAGCAGTACTTC,TRBV7-9,14,.,TRBJ2-7,.
CASSPGTGGYQPQHF,TGTGCCAGCAGTCCCGGGACAGGGGGCTATCAGCCCCAGCATTTT,TRBV27,15,once,TRBJ1-5,TRBD1
CASSLESSRGLWETQYF,TGTGCCAGCAGCTTAGAATCCTCCAGGGGGCTATGGGAGACCCAGTACTTC,TRBV7-9,17,.,TRBJ2-5,TRBD1
CSVEAGLVDSSYEQYF,TGCAGCGTTGAGGCGGGACTAGTGGACAGCTCCTACGAGCAGTACTTC,TRBV29-1,16,.,TRBJ2-7,TRBD2
CATRESGSETDTQYF,TGTGCCACCCGTGAAAGCGGGAGCGAAACAGATACGCAGTATTTT,TRBV24-1,15,.,TRBJ2-3,TRBD2
CASSPRGPNRPYTEAFF,TGTGCCAGCAGCCCCCGCGGGCCGAATCGGCCCTACACTGAAGCTTTCTTT,TRBV3-1/TRBV3-2,17,.,TRBJ1-1,.
CASSNHAGTGELFF,TGTGCCAGCAGTAATCATGCGGGCACCGGGGAGCTGTTTTTT,TRBV27,14,once,TRBJ2-2,.
CASSPMTGSENTIYF,TGTGCCAGCTCACCTATGACAGGGTCGGAAAACACCATATATTTT,TRBV18,15,.,TRBJ1-3,TRBD1
CASSPTTGAEYGYTF,TGCGCCAGCAGCCCAACGACAGGGGCAGAATATGGCTACACCTTC,TRBV4-1,15,.,TRBJ1-2,TRBD1
CASSPAGRGQGYGYTF,TGTGCCAGCAGTCCCGCGGGCAGGGGGCAGGGCTATGGCTACACCTTC,TRBV27,16,.,TRBJ1-2,TRBD1
CASSYNGRYNEQFF,TGTGCCAGCAGTTACAACGGGAGATACAATGAGCAGTTCTTC,TRBV6-2/TRBV6-3,14,.,TRBJ2-1,.
CASSFSNTEAFF,TGTGCCAGCAGCTTCTCTAACACTGAAGCTTTCTTT,TRBV7-2,12,.,TRBJ1-1,.
CAISGGLGEKLFF,TGTGCCATCAGTGGAGGTTTAGGTGAAAAACTGTTTTTT,TRBV10-3,13,.,TRBJ1-4,.
CASSLEARTWGGTDTQYF,TGTGCCAGCAGCTTAGAAGCGCGGACTTGGGGAGGGACAGATACGCAGTATTTT,TRBV11-2,18,.,TRBJ2-3,TRBD2
CASSDLVNTEAFF,TGCGCCAGCAGTGATTTAGTGAACACTGAAGCTTTCTTT,TRBV10-2,13,few,TRBJ1-1,.
CASGLWQANTEAFF,TGTGCTAGTGGTTTGTGGCAGGCGAACACTGAAGCTTTCTTT,TRBV12-5,14,.,TRBJ1-1,.
CAWRAGGTPNQPQHF,TGTGCCTGGAGAGCCGGTGGGACTCCGAATCAGCCCCAGCATTTT,TRBV30,15,.,TRBJ1-5,.
CSASVGRGRAEAFF,TGCAGTGCAAGTGTTGGACGGGGGAGGGCTGAAGCTTTCTTT,TRBV20-1,14,.,TRBJ1-1,.
CASSLEATEGSPLHF,TGCGCCAGCAGCTTGGAGGCCACGGAGGGGTCACCCCTCCACTTT,TRBV5-1,15,.,TRBJ1-6,.
CASSSSDRNYEQYF,TGTGCCAGCAGCTCTTCGGACAGAAACTACGAGCAGTACTTC,TRBV7-8,14,.,TRBJ2-7,.
CASSYSQRAYTEAFF,TGTGCCAGCAGTTATTCACAGAGAGCCTACACTGAAGCTTTCTTT,TRBV6-5,15,.,TRBJ1-1,.
CASSGRGNTEAFF,TGTGCCAGCAGCGGGCGGGGGAACACTGAAGCTTTCTTT,TRBV7-8,13,.,TRBJ1-1,.
CASSLGTENYGYTF,TGTGCCAGCAGCTTAGGGACAGAAAACTATGGCTACACCTTC,TRBV7-2,14,.,TRBJ1-2,.
CVRSRQGPGNTIYF,TGTGTCAGAAGTCGACAGGGCCCAGGAAACACCATATATTTT,TRBV7-5,14,.,TRBJ1-3,.
CASSTGGRETQYF,TGTGCCAGCAGCACAGGGGGACGAGAGACCCAGTACTTC,TRBV7-3,13,.,TRBJ2-5,TRBD1
CASSRLEGVTEAFF,TGTGCCAGCAGCCGTCTCGAGGGGGTCACTGAAGCTTTCTTT,TRBV3-1/TRBV3-2,14,.,TRBJ1-1,.